Listed below are T cell receptor beta chains from one sample, sequenced in a study of T cells in Graves' hyperthyroidism and ophthalmopathy. TCRdb re-called the multiplex PCR reads through MiXCR, storing one row per CDR3 protein. The sample has nearly 750,000 distinct CDR3 sequences, around 40% seen once. Sequencing used blood. The receptors were gathered from a woman in her 40s with Graves' hyperthyroidism. Each CDR3 is given with its conserved first and last residue. The D gene is left open where the match is weak. Some rows mark clone size as missing; the rest say once, few, many or name a class of expanded clone.

>18|few|TRBD1|TRBV19|TRBJ1-1
TGTGCCAGTAGTATAAGGCCTGGGACAGGGAGGAAAGGCACTGAAGCTTTCTTT
CASSIRPGTGRKGTEAFF
>16|many|.|TRBV7-2|TRBJ2-5
TGTGCCAGCAGCTGGGTCGTAGCCGGTGCTCAAGAGACCCAGTACTTC
CASSWVVAGAQETQYF
>15|many|.|TRBV19|TRBJ2-2
TGTGCCAGTAGTATAGATCCCGCACAGGCGTCAGAGCTGTTTTTT
CASSIDPAQASELFF
>16|.|TRBD2|TRBV20-1|TRBJ2-7
TGCAGTGCCCCGGGACTAGCGGGATCCTTAACCTACGAGCAGTACTTC
CSAPGLAGSLTYEQYF
>19|few|TRBD2|TRBV6-5|TRBJ2-7
TGTGCCAGCAGTTACTCTGGGACTAGCGGGCGTAGGAGCTCCTACGAGCAGTACTTC
CASSYSGTSGRRSSYEQYF
>14|.|.|TRBV3-1|TRBJ2-7
TGTGCCAGCAGCCAAGAAGGGTATAACTACGAGCAGTACTTC
CASSQEGYNYEQYF
>13|.|.|TRBV5-1|TRBJ2-5
TGCGCCAGCAGTCGGGGTTTCCAAGAGACCCAGTACTTC
CASSRGFQETQYF
>15|many|.|TRBV12-3/TRBV12-4|TRBJ1-4
TGTGCCAGCAGTTTTGTCGTGGCGGGGCTAGGAAAACTGTTTTTT
CASSFVVAGLGKLFF
>14|few|.|TRBV5-8|TRBJ2-5
TGTGCCAGCACCGGGGTACTGGGGTACCAGACCCAGTACTTC
CASTGVLGYQTQYF
>12|.|.|TRBV20-1|TRBJ1-2
TGCAGTTACTCCGGGACGGTCTATGGCTACACCTTC
CSYSGTVYGYTF
>15|once|.|TRBV7-2|TRBJ2-1
TGTGCCAGCAGCTTAGCGTACGTGACTCGGCATGAGCAGTTCTTC
CASSLAYVTRHEQFF
>16|.|TRBD1|TRBV7-2|TRBJ2-7
TGTGCCAGCAGCCCAGACCGGGACAGGGGAACCGGGGAGCAGTACTTC
CASSPDRDRGTGEQYF
>14|.|.|TRBV5-6|TRBJ1-1
TGTGCCAGCAGCTTCCAGGTGACGAACACTGAAGCTTTCTTT
CASSFQVTNTEAFF
>12|many|.|TRBV20-1|TRBJ1-2
TGCAGTCCTTGGGGGCCACTCTATGGCTACACCTTC
CSPWGPLYGYTF
>12|.|TRBD1|TRBV29-1|TRBJ1-2
TGCAGCCAAGAACGACAGGGAGATGGCTACACCTTC
CSQERQGDGYTF
>14|many|.|TRBV29-1|TRBJ1-1
TGCAGCGTTGATCCGCACGGGGGCCGCACTGAAGCTTTCTTT
CSVDPHGGRTEAFF
>15|.|.|TRBV11-2|TRBJ2-7
TGTGCCAGCAGCTTAGAGACAGGACGCACCTACGAGCAGTACTTC
CASSLETGRTYEQYF
>16|many|.|TRBV7-2|TRBJ1-2
TGTGCCAGCAGTCTCGTACAGGGATTAGCTAACTATGGCTACACCTTC
CASSLVQGLANYGYTF
>14|.|.|TRBV2|TRBJ2-6
TGTGCCAGCAGAAATAGGCCCGGGGCCAACGTCCTGACTTTC
CASRNRPGANVLTF
>14|few|TRBD2|TRBV6-4|TRBJ2-7
TGTGCCAGCATGGGGCTAGCGGGAGTTTACGAGCAGTACTTC
CASMGLAGVYEQYF
>13|.|.|TRBV14|TRBJ2-2
TGTGCCAGCAGCCAAGTTAGCCCCGGGGAGCTGTTTTTT
CASSQVSPGELFF
>16|many|.|TRBV19|TRBJ1-2
TGTGCCAGTAGTGCGTCAGCCGGGGGAAATTTCTATGGCTACACCTTC
CASSASAGGNFYGYTF
>16|few|TRBD2|TRBV10-1|TRBJ2-7
TGCGCCAGCAGTGAGTCGGGGACTAGCGGCCGGTACGAGCAGTACTTC
CASSESGTSGRYEQYF
>17|many|TRBD1|TRBV13|TRBJ1-5
TGTGCCAGCAGCCAGTTATCGGACAGGGGAAGCAATCAGCCCCAGCATTTT
CASSQLSDRGSNQPQHF
>14|many|.|TRBV19|TRBJ1-2
TGTGCCAGTAGTATCCTCGGACCTGACTATGGCTACACCTTC
CASSILGPDYGYTF
>16|.|.|TRBV5-1|TRBJ2-2
TGCGCCACCCACCCCTCAGGGGTCGAGGGAACCGGGGAGCTGTTTTTT
CATHPSGVEGTGELFF
>14|few|TRBD2|TRBV5-1|TRBJ2-5
TGCGCCAGCAGCACGACTAGCAACCCCGAGACCCAGTACTTC
CASSTTSNPETQYF
>12|many|.|TRBV4-1|TRBJ2-2
TGCGCCAGCAGCCAAGTCCTCGGGGAGCTGTTTTTT
CASSQVLGELFF
>16|.|TRBD2|TRBV20-1|TRBJ2-7
TGCAGTGCCAATACACCGACTAGCGGGAGGTCGTACGAGCAGTGCTTC
CSANTPTSGRSYEQCF
>13|many|.|TRBV3-1|TRBJ1-2
TGTGCCAGCAGCCCCGCGGTGGGTCGAGGCTACACCTTC
CASSPAVGRGYTF
>15|few|.|TRBV11-3|TRBJ2-7
TGTGCCAGCAGCTTAGGGTCGGATGCCTCCTACGAGCAGTACTTC
CASSLGSDASYEQYF
>16|.|.|TRBV10-3|TRBJ2-6
TGTGCCATCACCACCCGGGGTCCCGATGGGGCCAACGTCCTGACTTTC
CAITTRGPDGANVLTF
>14|many|.|TRBV25-1|TRBJ1-6
TGTGCCAGCAGTGAAGGGGGACCCAATTCACCCCTCCACTTT
CASSEGGPNSPLHF
>16|.|TRBD1|TRBV12-3/TRBV12-4|TRBJ1-5
TGTGCCAGCAGTTTGGGGGGACAGGGTAGCAATCAGCCCCAGCATTTT
CASSLGGQGSNQPQHF
>14|.|.|TRBV7-9|TRBJ2-2
TGTGCCAGCAGCCACCTTTTGAACACCGGGAAGCTGTTTTTT
CASSHLLNTGKLFF
>13|.|.|TRBV29-1|TRBJ2-3
TGCAGCGTTGAACAAGGTAGCACAGATACGCAGTATTTT
CSVEQGSTDTQYF
>15|few|.|TRBV6-6|TRBJ1-2
TGTGCCAGCAGTTCCGCACAGGGATTTGACTATGGCTACACCTTC
CASSSAQGFDYGYTF
>15|.|.|TRBV10-3|TRBJ2-5
TGTGCCAGCAGTTATGACAGGCGAGGCGATCAGCCCCAGTACTTC
CASSYDRRGDQPQYF
>11|many|TRBD1|TRBV20-1|TRBJ2-7
TGCAGTCCTAGGACAGGTCGGGAGCAGTACTTC
CSPRTGREQYF
>16|few|.|TRBV4-3|TRBJ1-2
TGCGCCAGCAGCCAAGAGCGGGGTCTGAGGCGGCATGGCTACACCTTC
CASSQERGLRRHGYTF
>15|once|.|TRBV6-1|TRBJ2-6
TGTGCCAGATCCGCAGACGACTCTGGGGCCAACGTCCTGACTTTC
CARSADDSGANVLTF
>12|.|.|TRBV11-2|TRBJ1-1
TGTACCAGCAGCTTGGTGACAGTTGAAGCTTTCTTT
CTSSLVTVEAFF
>14|.|TRBD1|TRBV10-3|TRBJ2-2
TGTGCCATCAGTATAAACGACAGGGACGGGGAGCTGTTTTTT
CAISINDRDGELFF
>16|.|TRBD1|TRBV7-2|TRBJ2-7
TGTGCCAGCAGCTCAATTTCCGGGACAGTCTCCTACGAGCAGTACTTC
CASSSISGTVSYEQYF
>14|many|TRBD1|TRBV6-5|TRBJ1-2
TGTGCCAGCAGTAAGGACAGGGATCTATGGGGCTACACCTTC
CASSKDRDLWGYTF
>12|.|.|TRBV2|TRBJ2-7
TGTGCCGGATTCTCTCCGGCCTACGAGCAGTACTTC
CAGFSPAYEQYF
>13|few|.|TRBV5-5|TRBJ2-5
TGTGCCGTGCCTACGGGGGGCGGCGAGACCCAGTACTTC
CAVPTGGGETQYF
>16|.|TRBD2|TRBV20-1|TRBJ2-5
TGCAGTGCTAGAGTTCCCGGGCTAGCGGGGAAAGAGACCCAGTACTTC
CSARVPGLAGKETQYF
>16|few|.|TRBV14|TRBJ1-1
TGTGCCAGCAGCCACCATCCGGGATCGGGGTACACTGAAGCTTTCTTT
CASSHHPGSGYTEAFF
>16|few|.|TRBV4-3|TRBJ2-7
TGCGCCAGCAGCCAAGGTCACGGGGGAAGCTCCTACGAGCAGTACTTC
CASSQGHGGSSYEQYF
>13|many|.|TRBV6-5|TRBJ2-7
TGTGCCAGCAGTCACGGGACACTCTACGAGCAGTACTTC
CASSHGTLYEQYF
>12|few|.|TRBV6-5|TRBJ2-7
TGTGCCATCAGTTTTGCAGGCCACGAGCAGTACTTC
CAISFAGHEQYF
>18|many|TRBD1|TRBV7-9|TRBJ2-2
TGTGCCACCCCCGGCGGGACAGGCCGTCGTAGGGACACCGGGGAGCTGTTTTTT
CATPGGTGRRRDTGELFF
>14|many|.|TRBV4-3|TRBJ1-5
TGCGCCAGCAGCCAAGATACGGCGAATCAGCCCCAGCATTTT
CASSQDTANQPQHF
>14|many|.|TRBV29-1|TRBJ2-2
TGCAGCGTTTCTGAACAGGGTAGCACCGGGGAGCTGTTTTTT
CSVSEQGSTGELFF
>15|.|TRBD2|TRBV9|TRBJ2-7
TGTGCCAGCAGCGTTGAACTAGCGACTCTTTACGAGCAGTACTTC
CASSVELATLYEQYF
>14|many|.|TRBV5-1|TRBJ2-5
TGCGCCAGCAGCTTGAACGTGGGCCAAGAGACCCAGTACTTC
CASSLNVGQETQYF
>14|many|.|TRBV10-3|TRBJ1-5
TGTGCCATCAGTGGGGGGGACAACAATCAGCCCCAGCATTTT
CAISGGDNNQPQHF
>13|many|.|TRBV10-3|TRBJ2-7
TGTGCCATCAGTGTGGGGCTCCGGTACGAGCAGTACTTC
CAISVGLRYEQYF
>16|.|TRBD1|TRBV13|TRBJ1-1
TGTGCCAGCAGCTCGACAGGGACCCCGGATAAGGCTGAAGCTTTCTTT
CASSSTGTPDKAEAFF